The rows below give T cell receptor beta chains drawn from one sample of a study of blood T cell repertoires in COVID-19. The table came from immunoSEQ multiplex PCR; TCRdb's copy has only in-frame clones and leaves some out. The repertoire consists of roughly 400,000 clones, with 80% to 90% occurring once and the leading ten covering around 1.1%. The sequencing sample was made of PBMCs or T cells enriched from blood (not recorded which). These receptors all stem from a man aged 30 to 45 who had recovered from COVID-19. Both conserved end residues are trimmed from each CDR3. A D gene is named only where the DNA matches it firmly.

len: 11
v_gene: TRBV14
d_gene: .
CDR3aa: ASSQSVNTEAF

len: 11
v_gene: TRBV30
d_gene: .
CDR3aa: AWSVGTNNEQF

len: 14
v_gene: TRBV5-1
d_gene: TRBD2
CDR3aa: ASSSGAGTSGDEQY

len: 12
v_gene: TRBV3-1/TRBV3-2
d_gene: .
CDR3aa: ASSQIGRDYGYT

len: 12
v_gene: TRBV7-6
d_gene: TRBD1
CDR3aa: ASSSGQGAREQY

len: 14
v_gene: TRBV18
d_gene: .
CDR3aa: ASSPFEVTGANVLT

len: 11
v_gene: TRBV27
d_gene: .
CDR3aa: ASSLSLENEQF

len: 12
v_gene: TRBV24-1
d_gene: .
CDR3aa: ATQAPDKGEKLF

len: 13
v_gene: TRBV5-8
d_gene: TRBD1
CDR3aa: ASSLSGTGNTEAF

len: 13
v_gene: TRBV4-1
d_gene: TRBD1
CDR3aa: ASSQEGTGKETQY

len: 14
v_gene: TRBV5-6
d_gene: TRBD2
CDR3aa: ASSTETSGITDTQY

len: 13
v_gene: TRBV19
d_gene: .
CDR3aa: ASMKGASSGNTIY

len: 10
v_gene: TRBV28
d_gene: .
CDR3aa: ASFTETGRAF

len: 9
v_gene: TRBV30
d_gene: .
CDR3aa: ASLSGNTIY

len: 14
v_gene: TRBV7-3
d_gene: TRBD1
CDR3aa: ASSSGTGVMSDTQY

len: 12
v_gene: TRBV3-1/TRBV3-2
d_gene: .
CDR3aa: ASSRRGVNTEAF

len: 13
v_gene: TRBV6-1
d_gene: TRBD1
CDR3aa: ASSELQGVNSPLH

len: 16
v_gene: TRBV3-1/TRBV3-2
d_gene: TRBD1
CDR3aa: ASSQGGTGGQTGNTIY

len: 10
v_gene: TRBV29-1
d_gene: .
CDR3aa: SVWDNYNEQF

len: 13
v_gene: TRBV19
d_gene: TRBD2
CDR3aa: ASRLAGGPVGELF

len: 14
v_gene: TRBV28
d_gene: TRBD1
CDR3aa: ASSLGRGYSNQPQH

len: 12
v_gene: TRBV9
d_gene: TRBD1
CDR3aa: ASSVDSGGAEQY

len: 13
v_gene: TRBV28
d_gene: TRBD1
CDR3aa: ASSSGQPNTGELF

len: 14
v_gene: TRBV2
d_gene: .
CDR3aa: ASSEARGGMNTEAF

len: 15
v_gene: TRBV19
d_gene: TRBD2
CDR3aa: ASSIVTLAGGIGELF

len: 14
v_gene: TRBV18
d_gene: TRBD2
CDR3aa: ASSLSAPSGEETQY

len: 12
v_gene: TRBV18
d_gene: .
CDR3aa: ASSPLTSTDTQY

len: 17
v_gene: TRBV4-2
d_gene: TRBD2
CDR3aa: ASSQASGRASLYTGELF

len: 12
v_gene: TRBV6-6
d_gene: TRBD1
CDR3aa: ASYSTGGRGEQF

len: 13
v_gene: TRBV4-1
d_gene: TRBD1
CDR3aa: ASSQSRTGDYGYT

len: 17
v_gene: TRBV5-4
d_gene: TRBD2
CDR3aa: ASSSGGSGNFLAKNIQY

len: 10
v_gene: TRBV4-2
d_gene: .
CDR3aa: ASSPGQPKAF

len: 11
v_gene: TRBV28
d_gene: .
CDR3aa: ASSFRQNTEAF

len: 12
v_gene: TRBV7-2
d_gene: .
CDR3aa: ASSFKRNTGELF

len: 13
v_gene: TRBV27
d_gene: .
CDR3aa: ASSPLTGPNYGYT

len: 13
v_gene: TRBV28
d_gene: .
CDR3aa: ASSPGAGPNTEAF

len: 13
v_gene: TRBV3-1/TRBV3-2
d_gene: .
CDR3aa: ASSQDLGRVGGYT

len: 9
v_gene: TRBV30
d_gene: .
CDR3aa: AWSSSTEAF

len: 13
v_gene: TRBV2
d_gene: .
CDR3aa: ASTQEASMNTEAF

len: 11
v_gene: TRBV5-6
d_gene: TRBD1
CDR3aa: ASSRGDRRGYT

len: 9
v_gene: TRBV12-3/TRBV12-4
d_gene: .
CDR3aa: ASSFGAGEY

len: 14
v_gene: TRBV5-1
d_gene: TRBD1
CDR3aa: ASSFVGQGAGNTIY

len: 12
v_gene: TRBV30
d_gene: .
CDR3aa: AWSHLDRIDEQY

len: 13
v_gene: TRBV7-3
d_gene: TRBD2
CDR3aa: ASSLGREGLFEQF

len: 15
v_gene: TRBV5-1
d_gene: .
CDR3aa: ASSLGKTGAGANVLT

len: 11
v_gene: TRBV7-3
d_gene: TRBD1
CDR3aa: ASSYGQGGEQF

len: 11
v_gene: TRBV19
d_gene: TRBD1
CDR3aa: ATGQGNNQPQH

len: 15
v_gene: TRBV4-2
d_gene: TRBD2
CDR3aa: ASSQWGLAGGTDTQY

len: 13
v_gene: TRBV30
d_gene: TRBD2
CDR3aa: AWRSGLAGEETQY

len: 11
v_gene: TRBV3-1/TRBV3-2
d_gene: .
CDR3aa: ASSQTGGNTIY

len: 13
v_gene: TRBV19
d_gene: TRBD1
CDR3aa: ASSAAGTGSHEQY

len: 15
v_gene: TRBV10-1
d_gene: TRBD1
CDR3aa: ASWDRYKLLEPHGQF

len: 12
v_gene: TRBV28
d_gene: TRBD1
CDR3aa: ASSPGGTNYGYT

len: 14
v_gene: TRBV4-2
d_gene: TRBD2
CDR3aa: ASSPELAGSYNEQF

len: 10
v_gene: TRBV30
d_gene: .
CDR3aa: AWSARQAGAF

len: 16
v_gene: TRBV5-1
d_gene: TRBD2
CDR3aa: ASGVTSVSQYSTDTQY

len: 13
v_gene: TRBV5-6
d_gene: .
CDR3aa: ASSYRSGEQETQY

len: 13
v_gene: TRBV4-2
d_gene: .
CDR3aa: ASQRDFLSGNTIY